One sample yielded the 19 T cell receptor beta chains listed below, sequenced in a study of shared clonotypes between healthy human individuals (dated by TCRdb to 2018 to 2021). Libraries were built with the immunoSEQ multiplex PCR assay. Entries here come from immuneACCESS through TCRdb and include only in-frame sequences with V and J called. Some clones fail to appear in such tables; in the studies checked, an unresolved V gene covers under half of the shortfall, and the cause of the remainder is unknown. In all, the sample holds around 990,000 clones, and 70% to 80% of those were seen once. The ten largest clones add up to roughly 0.9% of the sample. The sequencing sample was made of memory CD4+ T cells from PBMCs. This sample's cell subset or site label indicates: CD45RA-negative fraction. All receptors come from a man between 18 and 35 years old in good health. Some clones in this sample may be carry-over from other donors' samples.

This rearrangement joins TRBV15 to TRBJ2-2; tentatively, D is TRBD2 (5 bases). The germline CDR1 and CDR2 sequences are LNHNV and YYDKDF (reference sequence). V was clipped by 1 base and J by 0 bases, with 12 bases between them. The CDR3 runs to 17 residues. The CDR3 sequence: CATSRALGASNTGELFF. CDR3 nucleotide sequence: TGTGCCACCAGCAGAGCCCTGGGAGCTTCGAACACCGGGGAGCTGTTTTTT.

In this sample, this clone turned up once. The rearrangement joins TRBV5-1 to TRBJ2-1; D gene ambiguous. Germline CDR1 SGHRS, CDR2 YFSETQ. The CDR3 has 15 residues. V was cut by 4 bases and J by 4 bases, with 15 bases left in between. The CDR3 DNA sequence: TGCGCCAGCAGCGAAACAGATTCCTCTTACAATGAGCAGTTCTTC. Amino acids: CASSETDSSYNEQFF.

This clone was counted only a few times. The sample holds other DNA sequences that translate to the same CDR3. V and J are TRBV18 and TRBJ1-4, with a tentative D call TRBD1 (5 bases). This CDR3 comprises 14 residues. Trimming shortened V by 3 bases and J by 7 bases, and 12 bases separated the two germline ends. From germline, CDR1 is KGHSH and CDR2 LQKENI. The CDR3 sequence: CASSPRQGGEKLFF. The DNA for the CDR3 is TGTGCCAGCTCACCGAGGCAGGGCGGTGAAAAACTGTTTTTT.

The CDR3: CASSYGGVQPQHF. CDR3 DNA sequence: TGTGCCAGCAGTTACGGGGGGGTTCAGCCCCAGCATTTT. The rearrangement joins TRBV6-6 to TRBJ1-5; D may be TRBD1 (5 bases). This CDR3 is 13 amino acids long. Germline V gene sequence: CDR1 MNHNY, CDR2 SVGAGI (reference sequence). Trimming pared 2 bases from V and 6 bases from J, leaving 8 bases between.

V and J are TRBV7-8 and TRBJ2-7; D gene unclear. Germline-derived CDR1 and CDR2 are SGHVS and FQNEAQ. The CDR3 runs to 16 residues. V lost 5 bases, J lost 5 bases, and 22 bases lay in between. The chain's CDR3 is CASSPVRPPRRHEQYF. Written as DNA, the CDR3 is TGTGCCAGCAGCCCGGTACGGCCCCCGCGACGGCACGAGCAGTACTTC.

This chain uses TRBV6-5 with TRBJ1-1; 9 bases align to TRBD1. J was trimmed by 5 bases and V by 6 bases; bases with no gene match: 4. CDR1 MNHEY and CDR2 SVGAGI come from the germline V gene. The CDR3 has 13 residues. CDR3: CASSGTGWTEAFF. In nucleotides, the CDR3 is TGTGCCAGCAGCGGGACAGGGTGGACTGAAGCTTTCTTT.

This rearrangement joins TRBV5-1 to TRBJ1-2, with a weak D call TRBD1 (5 bases). V shed 3 bases and J shed 3 bases, with 9 bases lying between them. Germline loops: CDR1 SGHRS, CDR2 YFSETQ. This CDR3 contains 13 residues. The DNA of the CDR3 is TGCGCCAGCAGCTCCGGGACCCACTATGGCTACACCTTC. Translated, it gives CASSSGTHYGYTF. Looking up the rest from reference TRBV5-1 and TRBJ1-2 gives the full variable domain: KAGVTQTPRYLIKTRGQQVTLSCSPISGHRSVSWYQQTPGQGLQFLFEYFSETQRNKGNFPGRFSGRQFSNSRSEMNVSTLELGDSALYLCASSSGTHYGYTFGSGTRLTVV.

The genes are TRBV9 and TRBJ1-3; D unclear. Germline V lookup: CDR1 SGDLS, CDR2 YYNGEE. V lost 2 bases and J 0 bases, leaving 12 bases between the germline ends. The CDR3 sequence is 16 residues long. CDR3 in amino acids: CASSVDGVPSGNTIYF. Here the CDR3 DNA reads TGTGCCAGCAGCGTGGACGGAGTCCCCTCTGGAAACACCATATATTTT.

The chain links TRBV11-1 to TRBJ2-1, with a weak D call TRBD2 (5 bases). Trimming stripped 1 base from V and 4 bases from J, with 14 bases between. Germline loops: CDR1 SGHAT, CDR2 FQDESV (reference sequence). The CDR3 loop spans 16 amino acids. This CDR3 is CASSLGLASRYNEQFF. CDR3 nucleotides: TGTGCCAGCAGCTTAGGCTTGGCTAGCCGATACAATGAGCAGTTCTTC.

This rearrangement joins TRBV7-9 to TRBJ1-1, with TRBD1 matching over 8 bases. The V gene's germline CDR1 is SEHNR and CDR2 FQNEAQ (reference sequence). V gave up 2 bases and J gave up 4 bases; unmatched junction bases: 6. This CDR3 is 15 amino acids long. The CDR3 bases are TGTGCCAGCAGCTTACTCACAGGGGGTAGCACTGAAGCTTTCTTT. Translating gives CASSLLTGGSTEAFF.

The V and J genes are TRBV7-3 and TRBJ2-7; tentatively, D is TRBD2 (5 bases). There are 15 residues in the CDR3. Germline CDR1 and CDR2: SGHTA and FQGTGA. The V end was cut by 4 bases, the J end by 3 bases, with 16 bases between. CDR3 nucleotide sequence: TGTGCCAGCAGCTCACCCCCGGACGGACTCTACGAGCAGTACTTC. As protein: CASSSPPDGLYEQYF.

The gene calls are TRBV10-3 and TRBJ1-3; no clear D. This CDR3 has 13 residues. The V and J ends lost 0 bases and 4 bases respectively, with 4 bases between them. The germline V gene encodes CDR1 ENHRY and CDR2 SYGVKD. The CDR3 DNA reads as TGTGCCATCAGTGAGTCGTTAGGAAACACCATATATTTT. Translation: CAISESLGNTIYF.

V usage is TRBV5-6 and J usage is TRBJ1-5; no definite D call. Germline CDR1 SGHDT, CDR2 YYEEEE. V gave up 2 bases and J gave up 4 bases, with 13 bases separating them. This CDR3 has 15 residues. Written as DNA, the CDR3 is TGTGCCAGCAGCTTAGGTAGTGGAAGGAATCAGCCCCAGCATTTT. Translating gives CASSLGSGRNQPQHF.

This sequence joins TRBV28 and TRBJ2-1, with 10 positions matching TRBD1. Germline CDR1 reads MDHEN; CDR2 reads SYDVKM. Trimming took 1 base from V and 0 from J; bases not matched to a gene: 9. This CDR3 has 19 residues. The CDR3 DNA reads as TGTGCCAGCAGTTTATTGACAGGGGGCGCGACAACCTCCTACAATGAGCAGTTCTTC. Amino acid sequence: CASSLLTGGATTSYNEQFF. The full variable domain, with the rest looked up from reference TRBV28 and TRBJ2-1, is DVKVTQSSRYLVKRTGEKVFLECVQDMDHENMFWYRQDPGLGLRLIYFSYDVKMKEKGDIPEGYSVSREKKERFSLILESASTNQTSMYLCASSLLTGGATTSYNEQFFGPGTRLTVL.

The sample holds a few counts of this clone. This chain connects TRBV6-1 to TRBJ2-7, with 9 nucleotides matching TRBD1. Per germline, CDR1 MNHNS and CDR2 SASEGT. V lost 6 bases, J lost 0 bases, and 6 bases stayed unmatched. The CDR3 is 15 residues long. The CDR3: CASRETGGSSYEQYF. The DNA for the CDR3 is TGTGCCAGCAGGGAGACAGGGGGTAGCTCCTACGAGCAGTACTTC.

The chain couples TRBV5-4 to TRBJ2-2; D not certain. Germline loops: CDR1 SGHNT, CDR2 YYREEE (reference sequence). CDR3 size: 14 residues. V was shortened by 4 bases and J by 1 base, with 8 bases between the two germline ends. The CDR3: CASSPTRNTGELFF. The DNA for the CDR3 is TGTGCCAGCAGCCCGACTCGGAACACCGGGGAGCTGTTTTTT.

This chain links TRBV5-1 with TRBJ2-2; D gene uncertain. The CDR3 contains 15 residues. Germline lookup yields CDR1 SGHRS and CDR2 YFSETQ. Trimming took 0 bases from V and 5 from J, leaving 11 bases between them. This chain's CDR3 is CASSLEPLGTGELFF. The DNA for the CDR3 is TGCGCCAGCAGCTTGGAGCCATTGGGAACCGGGGAGCTGTTTTTT.

V usage is TRBV10-3 and J usage is TRBJ2-3, with 10 bases that match TRBD1. V gave up 3 bases and J gave up 1 base; unmatched junction bases: 4. CDR1 is ENHRY, CDR2 SYGVKD, per germline. The CDR3 length is 16 residues. The CDR3 DNA follows: TGTGCCATCAGTGATAACGGACAGGGGGGCACAGATACGCAGTATTTT. Protein: CAISDNGQGGTDTQYF.

This sequence joins TRBV5-4 and TRBJ1-3; D not certain. Germline V gene lookup returns CDR1 SGHNT and CDR2 YYREEE (reference sequence). V lost 1 base and J lost 4, with 6 bases in between. The CDR3 loop spans 13 amino acids. In DNA, the CDR3 is TGTGCCAGCAGCTTGCCCGAGGGAAACACCATATATTTT. Translation: CASSLPEGNTIYF.